This TCR beta chain derives from a study of blood T cell repertoires in COVID-19. As for the study in general: Both acute and convalescent COVID-19 samples were obtained from the United States, Italy and Spain.

Original processing methods: Cell counts per sample came from amplifying reference gene primers. Sequencing was performed with immunoSEQ multiplex PCR; in TCRdb, only in-frame clones are kept and a portion is missing. V and J calls and clone size are copied from that table; D and trimming were computed from the DNA. The sample has fewer than 200,000 clones; roughly four fifths are singletons. Enrolled during active infection, Seattle patients were then followed longitudinally. Trimming removed 5 bases from V and 6 bases from J; junction bases left unmatched: 10. This CDR3 comprises 16 residues. Germline V gene data show CDR1 as MDHEN and CDR2 as SYDVKM.

Sequencing used peripheral blood. The origin of this receptor is a middle-aged woman with COVID-19, enrolled during active disease. The chain joins TRBV28 to TRBJ2-3, with 11 bases that match TRBD2. CDR3 region: CASSPRLAGWDDTQYF. CDR3 bases: TGTGCCAGCAGTCCCCGACTAGCGGGGTGGGACGATACGCAGTATTTT.